This entry describes one T cell receptor (beta chain). Its target is unknown. The source of the sample is a study of cytomegalovirus exposure and HLA in healthy donors. J lost 4 bases, V lost 3 bases, and 6 bases had no gene match. Germline V gives CDR1 KGHSH, CDR2 LQKENI. The CDR3 totals 15 residues. Broader study findings: V segments that were indistinguishable, TRBV6-2 and TRBV6-3 among them, were omitted from analysis. Rarity marked most TCR sequences, yet some public TCRs occurred in many donors. From TCR beta sequences, most subjects' HLA-A and HLA-B alleles were reportedly predicted accurately. Being productive about 87% or about 30% of the time was typical of most TCR beta V segments in an earlier analysis.

PCR employed 60 Vbeta and 13 Jbeta primers. Generated by immunoSEQ multiplex PCR, the TCRdb table keeps only in-frame clones and is missing some. Among approximately 160,000 clones, roughly 85% were seen once, and the ten largest hold about 0.66%. The sequenced material came from PBMCs. The J gene is TRBJ1-2, the V gene TRBV18; 9 positions match TRBD1. The TCR originated in a male donor in good health and CMV-seronegative. DNA for the CDR3: TGTGCCAGCTCACCTTGGACAGGGGAAATCTATGGCTACACCTTC. Protein: CASSPWTGEIYGYTF.